The 15 T cell receptor beta chains presented below share a single source sample, sequenced in a study of cytomegalovirus exposure and HLA in healthy donors (dated by TCRdb to 2016 to 2017). Library preparation was by the immunoSEQ multiplex PCR assay. For the multiplex PCR, a mixture combining 60 forward primers for TCR Vbeta segments and 13 reverse primers for TCR Jbeta segments was used. TCRdb retrieved this table from immuneACCESS and kept in-frame rearrangements only. Not all clones are present; in checked studies, unresolved V genes account for under half, and no reason is known for the remainder. The sample contains 110,000 or so clones, 65% to 85% of them found a single time. Roughly 5% of the sample lies in the top ten. The sequencing sample was made of PBMCs. These TCRs come from a male donor in good health and CMV-seronegative.

The chain joins TRBV7-8 to TRBJ2-7; D may be TRBD2 (5 bases). CDR3 size: 12 residues. The V gene lost 4 bases and the J gene lost 3 bases, with 7 bases spanning the gap. Per the germline V gene, CDR1 is SGHVS and CDR2 is FQNEAQ. The CDR3 DNA follows: TGTGCCAGCAGCTACGGGGACTACGAGCAGTACTTC. This sequence encodes CASSYGDYEQYF.

This clone has just a few counts. V and J are TRBV27 and TRBJ1-6; tentatively, D is TRBD1 (5 bases). The germline V gene encodes CDR1 MNHEY and CDR2 SMNVEV (reference sequence). V shed 7 bases and J shed 9 bases, with 16 bases lying between them. The CDR3 is 14 amino acids. CDR3 protein: CASNGIGASSPLHF. As DNA, the CDR3 is TGTGCCAGCAACGGTATAGGGGCCAGTTCACCCCTCCACTTT.

The table lists this clone with a few counts. This chain joins TRBV13 and TRBJ1-1; D not resolved. V lost 3 bases and J lost 0, with 8 bases in between. The CDR3 is made up of 14 amino acids. Germline loops: CDR1 PRHDT, CDR2 FYEKMQ (reference sequence). This CDR3 reads CASSFAGLNTEAFF. Here the CDR3 DNA reads TGTGCCAGCAGCTTCGCGGGCCTGAACACTGAAGCTTTCTTT.

This sequence joins TRBV4-3 and TRBJ2-7; 8 nucleotides align to TRBD1. After removal of 3 bases from V and 6 bases from J, the junction contained 7 bases not matched to a gene. CDR1 LGHNA and CDR2 YSLEER come from the germline V gene. There are 14 residues in the CDR3. The CDR3 DNA follows: TGCGCCAGCAGCCAGGAAAGACAGGGGTGCGAGCAGTACTTC. Protein sequence: CASSQERQGCEQYF.

The rearrangement uses TRBV5-5 and TRBJ2-3; 8 bases fit TRBD2. The CDR3 has 15 amino acids. V trimming: 2 bases; J trimming: 5 bases; junction bases outside the gene matches: 7. Germline V gives CDR1 SGHKS, CDR2 YYEKEE (reference sequence). CDR3 amino acids: CASSLGAGAVDTQYF. The CDR3 nucleotides read TGTGCCAGCAGCTTAGGAGCGGGAGCGGTAGATACGCAGTATTTT. Based on the CDR3 plus reference TRBV5-5 and TRBJ2-3, the full variable domain is DAGVTQSPTHLIKTRGQQVTLRCSPISGHKSVSWYQQVLGQGPQFIFQYYEKEERGRGNFPDRFSARQFPNYSSELNVNALLLGDSALYLCASSLGAGAVDTQYFGPGTRLTVL.

The rearrangement uses TRBV5-1 and TRBJ2-5; 10 bases agree with TRBD2. The DNA end is more similar to TRBJ2-7, so the J call may be wrong. The CDR3 is made up of 14 amino acids. Germline values: CDR1 SGHRS, CDR2 YFSETQ. Here the CDR3 DNA reads TGCGCCAGCAGCGTAACTAGCGGGGCCTACGAGCAGTACTTC. Its translation is CASSVTSGAYEQYF.

CDR3 sequence reads: CASSVVGLAGGNEQFF. For the CDR3, the DNA is TGTGCCAGCAGCGTAGTGGGACTAGCGGGAGGGAATGAGCAGTTCTTC. This chain joins TRBV9 and TRBJ2-1; TRBD2 matches 16 bases. The V gene's germline CDR1 is SGDLS and CDR2 YYNGEE. Trimming removed 0 bases from V and 7 bases from J; junction bases left unmatched: 1. CDR3 length: 16 residues.

This sequence joins TRBV4-1 and TRBJ2-7; D uncertain. The CDR3 contains 15 residues. V gave up 3 bases and J gave up 0 bases, with 12 bases separating them. Germline V gene lookup returns CDR1 MGHRA and CDR2 YSYEKL. In nucleotides, the CDR3 is TGCGCCAGCAGCCACCTCGACGGGTTCTCCTACGAGCAGTACTTC. Translating it yields CASSHLDGFSYEQYF.

The chain employs TRBV7-9 and TRBJ2-1, with D maybe TRBD1 (6 bases). V lost 4 bases and J 1 base, leaving 11 bases between the germline ends. CDR3 size: 15 residues. Germline V lookup: CDR1 SEHNR, CDR2 FQNEAQ (reference sequence). This CDR3 reads CASSSPGTSYNEQFF. In DNA form, the CDR3 reads TGTGCCAGCAGCTCACCCGGGACATCCTACAATGAGCAGTTCTTC.

The chain links TRBV30 to TRBJ2-5, with 8 positions matching TRBD2. Unmatched junction bases numbered 3, after V lost 0 bases and J lost 3 bases. Germline lookup yields CDR1 GTSNPN and CDR2 SVGIG (reference sequence). The CDR3 length is 14 residues. CDR3: CAWSVGAGEETQYF. The DNA of the CDR3 is TGTGCCTGGAGTGTAGGAGCGGGAGAAGAGACCCAGTACTTC.

V is TRBV29-1 and J is TRBJ2-7; 8 bases are a match to TRBD2. The CDR3 runs to 13 residues. The germline gives CDR1 SQVTM, CDR2 ANQGSEA. This CDR3 reads CSGGSAGAYEQYF. CDR3 DNA sequence: TGCAGTGGAGGTTCAGCGGGAGCATACGAGCAGTACTTC.

The chain uses TRBV28 and TRBJ2-1, with 8 bases that match TRBD2. Germline V gene lookup returns CDR1 MDHEN and CDR2 SYDVKM. The CDR3 has 14 amino acids. The J segment lost 4 bases and the V segment lost 8 bases, leaving 7 bases of the junction unmatched. The CDR3 nucleotides read TGTGCCAGCGGCCGAGCGGGAGCATACAATGAGCAGTTCTTC. This translates into CASGRAGAYNEQFF.

The chain combines TRBV6-6 with TRBJ2-1, with TRBD2 matching 9 bases. Germline assignment: CDR1 MNHNY and CDR2 SVGAGI (reference sequence). J was trimmed by 6 bases and V by 10 bases; bases with no gene match: 16. The CDR3 contains 16 residues. Here the CDR3 DNA reads TGTGCCATCCGCGGGGGTAGCGGGAGACGCCTCAATGAGCAGTTCTTC. This encodes CAIRGGSGRRLNEQFF.

The rearrangement uses TRBV19 and TRBJ2-2, with a possible D match to TRBD2 (5 bases). CDR1 is LNHDA, CDR2 SQIVND, per germline (reference sequence). Trimming stripped 7 bases from V and 5 bases from J, with 17 bases between. The CDR3 is 15 residues long. The CDR3 loop is CASTWGVGKTGELFF. As DNA, the CDR3 is TGTGCCAGTACATGGGGAGTGGGAAAGACCGGGGAGCTGTTTTTT.

There are a few counts of this clone. This chain uses TRBV5-1 with TRBJ2-2; the match to TRBD1 covers 7 bases. With V trimmed by 2 bases and J by 5 bases, 3 bases remained unmatched. The CDR3 has 14 residues. Germline CDR1 reads SGHRS; CDR2 reads YFSETQ. This CDR3 is CASSFTTGTGELFF. The CDR3 coding sequence is TGCGCCAGCAGCTTTACGACAGGGACCGGGGAGCTGTTTTTT.